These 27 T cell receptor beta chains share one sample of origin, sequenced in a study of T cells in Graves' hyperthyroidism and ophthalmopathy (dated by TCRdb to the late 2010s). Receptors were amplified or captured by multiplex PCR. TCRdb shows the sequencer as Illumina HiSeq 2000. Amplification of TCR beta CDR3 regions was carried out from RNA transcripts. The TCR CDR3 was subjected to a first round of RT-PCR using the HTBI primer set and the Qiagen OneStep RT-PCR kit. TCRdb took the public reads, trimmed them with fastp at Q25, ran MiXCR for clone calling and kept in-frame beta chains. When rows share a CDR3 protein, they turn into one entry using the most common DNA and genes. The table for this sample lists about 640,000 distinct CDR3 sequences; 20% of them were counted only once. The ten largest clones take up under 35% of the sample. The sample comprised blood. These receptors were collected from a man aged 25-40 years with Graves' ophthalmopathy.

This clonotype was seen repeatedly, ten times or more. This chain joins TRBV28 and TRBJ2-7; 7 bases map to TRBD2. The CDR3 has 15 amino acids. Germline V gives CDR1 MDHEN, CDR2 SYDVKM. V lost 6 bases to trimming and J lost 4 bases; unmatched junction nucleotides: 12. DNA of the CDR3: TGTGCCAGCAGACCCACCTCAGCGGGAACGTACGAGCAGTACTTC. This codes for CASRPTSAGTYEQYF.

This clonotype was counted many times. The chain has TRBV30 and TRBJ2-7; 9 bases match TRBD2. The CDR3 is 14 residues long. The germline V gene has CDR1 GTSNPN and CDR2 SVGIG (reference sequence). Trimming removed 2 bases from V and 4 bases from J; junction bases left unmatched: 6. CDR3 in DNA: TGTGCCTGGAGTTTAGGACTAGCGACGTACGAGCAGTACTTC. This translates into CAWSLGLATYEQYF.

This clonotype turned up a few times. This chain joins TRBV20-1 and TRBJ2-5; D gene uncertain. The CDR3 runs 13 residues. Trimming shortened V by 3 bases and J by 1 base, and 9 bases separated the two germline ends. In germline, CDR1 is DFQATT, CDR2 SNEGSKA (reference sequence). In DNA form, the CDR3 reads TGCAGTGCTAGTGGGCATCCCCAAGAGACCCAGTACTTC. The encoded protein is CSASGHPQETQYF.

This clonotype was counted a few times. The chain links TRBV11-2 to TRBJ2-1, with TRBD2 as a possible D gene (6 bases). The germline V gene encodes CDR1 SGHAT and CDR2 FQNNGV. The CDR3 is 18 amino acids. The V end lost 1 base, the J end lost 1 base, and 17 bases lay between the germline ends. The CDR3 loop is CASSLGKLRDSSYNEQFF. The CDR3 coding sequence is TGTGCCAGCAGCTTAGGAAAACTCCGGGACTCGTCCTACAATGAGCAGTTCTTC.

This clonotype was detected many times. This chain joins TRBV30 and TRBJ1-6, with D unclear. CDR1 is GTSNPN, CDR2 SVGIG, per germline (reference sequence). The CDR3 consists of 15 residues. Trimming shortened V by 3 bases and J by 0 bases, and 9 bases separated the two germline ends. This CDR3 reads CAWRPLSSYNSPLHF. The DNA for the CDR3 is TGTGCCTGGAGGCCGCTGAGCTCCTATAATTCACCCCTCCACTTT.

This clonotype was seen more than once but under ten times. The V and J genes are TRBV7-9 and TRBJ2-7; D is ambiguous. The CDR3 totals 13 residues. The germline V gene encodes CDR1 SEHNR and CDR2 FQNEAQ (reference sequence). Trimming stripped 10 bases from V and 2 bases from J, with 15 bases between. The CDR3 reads CATAGKGTYEQYF. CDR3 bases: TGTGCCACAGCAGGTAAAGGGACCTACGAGCAGTACTTC. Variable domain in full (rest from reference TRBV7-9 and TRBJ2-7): DTGVSQNPRHKITKRGQNVTFRCDPISEHNRLYWYRQTLGQGPEFLTYFQNEAQLEKSRLLSDRFSAERPKGSFSTLEIQRTEQGDSAMYLCATAGKGTYEQYFGPGTRLTVT.

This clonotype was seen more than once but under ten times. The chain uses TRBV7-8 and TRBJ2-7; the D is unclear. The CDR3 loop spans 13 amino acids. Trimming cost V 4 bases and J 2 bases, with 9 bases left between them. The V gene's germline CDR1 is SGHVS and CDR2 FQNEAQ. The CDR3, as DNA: TGTGCCAGCAGCTCTGACTTGACCTACGAGCAGTACTTC. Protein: CASSSDLTYEQYF.

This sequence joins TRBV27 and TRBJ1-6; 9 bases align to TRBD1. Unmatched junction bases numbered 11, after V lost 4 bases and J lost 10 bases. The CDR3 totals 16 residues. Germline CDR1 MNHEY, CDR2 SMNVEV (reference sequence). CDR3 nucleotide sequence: TGTGCCAGCAGTTCTGGGACAGGGTTCGAAAGGTCACCCCTCCACTTT. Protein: CASSSGTGFERSPLHF.

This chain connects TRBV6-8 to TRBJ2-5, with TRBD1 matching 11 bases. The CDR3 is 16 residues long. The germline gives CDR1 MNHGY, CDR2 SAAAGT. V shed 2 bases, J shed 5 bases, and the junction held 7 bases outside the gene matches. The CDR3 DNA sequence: TGTGCCAGCAGTTACCCCGGGACAGGGGGTGCGGAGACCCAGTACTTC. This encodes CASSYPGTGGAETQYF.

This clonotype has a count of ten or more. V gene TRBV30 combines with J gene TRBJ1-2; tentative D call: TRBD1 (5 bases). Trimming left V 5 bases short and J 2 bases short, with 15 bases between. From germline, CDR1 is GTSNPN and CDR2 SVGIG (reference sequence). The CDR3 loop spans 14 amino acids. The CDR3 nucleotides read TGTGCCTGGTGGGGGTCCGATTTCAACTATGGCTACACCTTC. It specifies CAWWGSDFNYGYTF.

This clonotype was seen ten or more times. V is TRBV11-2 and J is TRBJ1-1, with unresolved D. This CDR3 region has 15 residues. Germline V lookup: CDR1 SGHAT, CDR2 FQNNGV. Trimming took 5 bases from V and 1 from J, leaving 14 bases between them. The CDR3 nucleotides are TGTGCCAGCAGCCTCTACGGTCATTCGAACACTGAAGCTTTCTTT. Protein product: CASSLYGHSNTEAFF.

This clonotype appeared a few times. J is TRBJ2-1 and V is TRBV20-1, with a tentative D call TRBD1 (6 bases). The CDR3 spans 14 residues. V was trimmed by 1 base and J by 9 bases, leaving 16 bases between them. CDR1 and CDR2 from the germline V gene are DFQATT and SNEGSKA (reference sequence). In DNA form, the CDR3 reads TGCAGTGCTAGAGCGGCAGGGGCACTGGGTGAGCAGTTCTTC. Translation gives CSARAAGALGEQFF.

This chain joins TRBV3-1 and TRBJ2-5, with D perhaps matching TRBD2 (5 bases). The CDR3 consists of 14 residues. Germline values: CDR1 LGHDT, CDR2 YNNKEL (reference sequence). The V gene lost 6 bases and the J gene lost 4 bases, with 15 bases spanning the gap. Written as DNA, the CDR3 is TGTGCCAGCAGACCTCCGGGCCGGGGAGAGACCCAGTACTTC. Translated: CASRPPGRGETQYF.

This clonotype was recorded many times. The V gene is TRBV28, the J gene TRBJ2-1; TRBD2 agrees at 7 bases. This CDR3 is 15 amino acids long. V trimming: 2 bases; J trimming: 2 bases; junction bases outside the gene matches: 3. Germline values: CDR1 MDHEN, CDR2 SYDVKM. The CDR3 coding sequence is TGTGCCAGCAGTTTACCTAGCGGAGCCTACAATGAGCAGTTCTTC. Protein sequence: CASSLPSGAYNEQFF. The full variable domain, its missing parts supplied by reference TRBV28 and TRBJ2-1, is DVKVTQSSRYLVKRTGEKVFLECVQDMDHENMFWYRQDPGLGLRLIYFSYDVKMKEKGDIPEGYSVSREKKERFSLILESASTNQTSMYLCASSLPSGAYNEQFFGPGTRLTVL.

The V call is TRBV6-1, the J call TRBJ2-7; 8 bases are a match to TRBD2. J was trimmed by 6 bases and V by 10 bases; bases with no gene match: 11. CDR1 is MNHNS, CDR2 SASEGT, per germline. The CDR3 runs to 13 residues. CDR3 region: CANKLAETGEQYF. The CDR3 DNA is TGTGCCAACAAACTAGCGGAAACGGGCGAGCAGTACTTC.

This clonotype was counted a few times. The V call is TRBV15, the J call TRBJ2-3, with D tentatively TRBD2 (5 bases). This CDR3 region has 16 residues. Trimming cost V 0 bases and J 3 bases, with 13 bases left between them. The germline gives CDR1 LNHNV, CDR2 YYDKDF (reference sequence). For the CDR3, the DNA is TGTGCCACCAGCAGAGAGGCTAGCCGGAGGACAGATACGCAGTATTTT. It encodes CATSREASRRTDTQYF.

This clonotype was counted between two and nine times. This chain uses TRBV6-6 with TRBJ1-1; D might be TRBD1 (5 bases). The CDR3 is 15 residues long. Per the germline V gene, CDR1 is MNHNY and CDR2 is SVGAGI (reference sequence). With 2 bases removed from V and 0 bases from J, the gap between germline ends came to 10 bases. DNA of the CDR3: TGTGCCAGCAGTTACAATAGGGGAATGAACACTGAAGCTTTCTTT. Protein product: CASSYNRGMNTEAFF.

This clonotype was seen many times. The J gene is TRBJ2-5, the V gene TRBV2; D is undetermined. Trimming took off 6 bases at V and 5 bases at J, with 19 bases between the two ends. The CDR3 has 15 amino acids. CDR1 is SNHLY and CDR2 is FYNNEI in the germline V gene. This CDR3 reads CASRLGLGPVETQYF. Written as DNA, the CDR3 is TGTGCCAGCAGACTTGGCCTCGGGCCGGTTGAGACCCAGTACTTC.

The DNA of the CDR3 is TGTGCCAGCAGTGAGGGGATGGGACAAGCCTACGAGCAGTACTTC. This encodes CASSEGMGQAYEQYF. The J gene is TRBJ2-7, the V gene TRBV6-1, with a weak D call TRBD1 (6 bases). V gave up 3 bases and J gave up 2 bases, with 14 bases separating them. CDR3 length: 15 amino acids. Looked up from germline, CDR1 is MNHNS and CDR2 is SASEGT.

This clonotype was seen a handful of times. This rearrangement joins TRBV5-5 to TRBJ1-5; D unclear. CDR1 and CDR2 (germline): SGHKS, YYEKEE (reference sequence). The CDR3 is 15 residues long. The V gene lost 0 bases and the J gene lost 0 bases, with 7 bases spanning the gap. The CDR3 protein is CASSLDDYSNQPQHF. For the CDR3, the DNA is TGTGCCAGCAGCTTGGATGATTATAGCAATCAGCCCCAGCATTTT.

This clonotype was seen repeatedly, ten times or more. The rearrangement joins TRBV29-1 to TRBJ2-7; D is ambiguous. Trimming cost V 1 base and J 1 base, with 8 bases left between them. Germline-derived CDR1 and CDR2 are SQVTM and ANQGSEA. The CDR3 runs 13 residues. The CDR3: CSVEAADSYEQYF. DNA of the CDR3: TGCAGCGTTGAAGCTGCCGATTCCTACGAGCAGTACTTC.

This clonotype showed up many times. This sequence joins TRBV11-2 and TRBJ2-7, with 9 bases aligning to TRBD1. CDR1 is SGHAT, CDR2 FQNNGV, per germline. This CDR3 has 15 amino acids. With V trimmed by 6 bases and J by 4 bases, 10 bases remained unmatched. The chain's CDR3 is CASSHGGQGVYEQYF. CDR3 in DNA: TGTGCCAGCAGTCATGGGGGACAGGGAGTGTACGAGCAGTACTTC.

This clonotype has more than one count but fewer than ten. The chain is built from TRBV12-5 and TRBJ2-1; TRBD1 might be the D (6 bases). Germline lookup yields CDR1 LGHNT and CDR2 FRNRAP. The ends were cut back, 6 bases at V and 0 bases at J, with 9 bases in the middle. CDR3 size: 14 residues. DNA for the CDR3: TGTGCTAGTGGGACAGGACCCTCCTACAATGAGCAGTTCTTC. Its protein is CASGTGPSYNEQFF.

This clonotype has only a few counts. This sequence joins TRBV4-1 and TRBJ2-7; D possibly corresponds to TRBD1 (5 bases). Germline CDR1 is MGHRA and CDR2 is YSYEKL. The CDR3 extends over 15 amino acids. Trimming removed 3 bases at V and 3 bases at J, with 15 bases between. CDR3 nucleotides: TGCGCCAGCAGCCAGGACACGGATCCTCTCTACGAGCAGTACTTC. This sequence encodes CASSQDTDPLYEQYF.

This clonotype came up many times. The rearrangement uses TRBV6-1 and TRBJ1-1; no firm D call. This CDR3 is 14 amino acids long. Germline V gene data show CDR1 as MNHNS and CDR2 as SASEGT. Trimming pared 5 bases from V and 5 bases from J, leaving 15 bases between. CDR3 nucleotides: TGTGCCAGCAGTCCTCGGACCCTAAAAACTGAAGCTTTCTTT. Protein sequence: CASSPRTLKTEAFF.

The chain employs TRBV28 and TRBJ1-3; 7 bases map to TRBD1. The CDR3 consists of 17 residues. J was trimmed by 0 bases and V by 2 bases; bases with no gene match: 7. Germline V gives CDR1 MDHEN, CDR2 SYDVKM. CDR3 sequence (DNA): TGTGCCAGCAGTTTAGGGGACAGCGGGGCCTCTGGAAACACCATATATTTT. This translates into CASSLGDSGASGNTIYF.

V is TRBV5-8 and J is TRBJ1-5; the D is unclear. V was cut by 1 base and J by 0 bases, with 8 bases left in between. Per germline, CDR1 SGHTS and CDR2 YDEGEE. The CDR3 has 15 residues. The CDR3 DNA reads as TGTGCCAGCAGCTTGATCCCAGATAGCAATCAGCCCCAGCATTTT. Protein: CASSLIPDSNQPQHF.